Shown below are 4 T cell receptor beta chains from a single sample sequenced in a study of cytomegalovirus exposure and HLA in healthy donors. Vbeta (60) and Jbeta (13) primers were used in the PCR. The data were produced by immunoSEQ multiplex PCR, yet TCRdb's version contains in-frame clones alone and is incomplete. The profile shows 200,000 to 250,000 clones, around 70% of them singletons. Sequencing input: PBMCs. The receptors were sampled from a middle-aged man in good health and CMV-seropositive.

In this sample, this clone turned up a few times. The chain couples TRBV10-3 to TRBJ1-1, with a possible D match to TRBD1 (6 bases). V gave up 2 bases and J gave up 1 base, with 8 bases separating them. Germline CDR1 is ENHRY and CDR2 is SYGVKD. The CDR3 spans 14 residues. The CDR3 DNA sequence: TGTGCCATCAGTGAGAGGGGGGGGAACACTGAAGCTTTCTTT. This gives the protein CAISERGGNTEAFF.

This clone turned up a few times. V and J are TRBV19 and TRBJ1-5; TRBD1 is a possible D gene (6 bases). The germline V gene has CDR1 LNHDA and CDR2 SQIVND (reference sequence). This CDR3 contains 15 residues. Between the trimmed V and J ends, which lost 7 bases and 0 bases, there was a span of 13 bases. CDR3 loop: CASKSRTDSNQPQHF. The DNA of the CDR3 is TGTGCCAGTAAGTCCAGGACAGATAGCAATCAGCCCCAGCATTTT.

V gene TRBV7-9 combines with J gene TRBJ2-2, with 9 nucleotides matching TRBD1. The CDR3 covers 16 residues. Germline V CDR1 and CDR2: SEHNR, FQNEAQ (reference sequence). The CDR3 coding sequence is TGTGCTAGCGAAGGTGTGGGACAGGGCTTCACCGGGGAGCTGTTTTTT. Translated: CASEGVGQGFTGELFF.

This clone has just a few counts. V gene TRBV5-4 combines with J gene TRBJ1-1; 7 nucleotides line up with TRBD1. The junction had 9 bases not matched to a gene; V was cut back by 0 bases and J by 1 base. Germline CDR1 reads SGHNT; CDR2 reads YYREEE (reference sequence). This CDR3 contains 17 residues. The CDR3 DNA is TGTGCCAGCAGCTTGGAAGGGGGCGTGGGACGGAACACTGAAGCTTTCTTT. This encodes CASSLEGGVGRNTEAFF.